Each of the 25 T cell receptor beta chains below was sequenced from the same sample in a study of CD8 T cells in ankylosing spondylitis. Findings of the study overall: Blood from ankylosing spondylitis patients appeared to carry a characteristic roughly 8-variant TCR beta motif.

TCRdb ran MiXCR on the 5' RACE reads and lists one entry per CDR3 protein. Found here are about 500,000 distinct CDR3 sequences, 10% to 15% of them singletons; the top ten hold almost 7%. Their specific antigens are unknown. Material: blood, either unsorted or a sorted T cell fraction (not recorded which). These receptors were taken from a male donor with ankylosing spondylitis.

This clonotype was picked up a small number of times. The chain links TRBV5-1 to TRBJ2-3; 8 bases are shared with TRBD1. V was pared by 4 bases and J by 5 bases, with 9 bases of the junction left unmatched. Germline loops: CDR1 SGHRS, CDR2 YFSETQ. The CDR3 runs to 15 residues. The CDR3 spells CASSQIQGAGDTQYF. CDR3 DNA sequence: TGCGCCAGCAGCCAGATCCAGGGGGCCGGAGATACGCAGTATTTT.

V is TRBV2 and J is TRBJ2-7, with D possibly being TRBD1 (5 bases). The germline V gene has CDR1 SNHLY and CDR2 FYNNEI. The CDR3 covers 15 residues. The V and J ends lost 2 bases and 0 bases respectively, with 11 bases between them. The CDR3 spells CASSEHTRGSYEQYV. In DNA, the CDR3 is TGTGCCAGCAGTGAACATACAAGGGGCTCCTACGAGCAGTACGTC.

The chain has TRBV29-1 and TRBJ1-1; no reliable D call. This CDR3 has 15 amino acids. V shed 4 bases and J shed 1 base, with 16 bases lying between them. Germline-derived CDR1 and CDR2 are SQVTM and ANQGSEA. DNA of the CDR3: TGCAGCGTTGCTTTTAGTAACAGCGGGAACACTGAAGCTTTCTTT. Residues: CSVAFSNSGNTEAFF.

V gene TRBV10-3 combines with J gene TRBJ2-1, with D maybe TRBD2 (5 bases). Germline CDR1 is ENHRY and CDR2 is SYGVKD. The CDR3 has 15 amino acids. V was shortened by 0 bases and J by 5 bases, with 11 bases between the two germline ends. Here the CDR3 DNA reads TGTGCCATCAGTGAGTCGAGCGGTCTAAACAATGAGCAGTTCTTC. The encoded protein is CAISESSGLNNEQFF.

This clonotype was seen only a few times. This chain connects TRBV7-2 to TRBJ2-4; no reliable D call. CDR3 length: 13 residues. Germline V gene sequence: CDR1 SGHTA, CDR2 FQGNSA. Trimming pared 1 base from V and 13 bases from J, leaving 14 bases between. CDR3 residues: CASSLGDPPGQYF. As DNA, the CDR3 is TGTGCCAGCAGCTTAGGAGACCCTCCCGGGCAGTACTTC.

The sample holds many counts of this clonotype. This chain's CDR3 is CASSLDSWNTGELFF. The CDR3 DNA is TGTGCCAGCAGCTTAGATTCATGGAACACCGGGGAGCTGTTTTTT. This chain uses TRBV7-2 with TRBJ2-2, with D uncertain. The CDR3 runs 15 residues. The germline CDR1 and CDR2 sequences are SGHTA and FQGNSA. V was shortened by 1 base and J by 1 base, with 7 bases between the two germline ends. The variable domain in full, completed from reference TRBV7-2 and TRBJ2-2, reads GAGVSQSPSNKVTEKGKDVELRCDPISGHTALYWYRQSLGQGLEFLIYFQGNSAPDKSGLPSDRFSAERTGGSVSTLTIQRTQQEDSAVYLCASSLDSWNTGELFFGEGSRLTVL.

This clonotype was found many times. The rearrangement joins TRBV7-2 to TRBJ1-2, with D uncertain. The CDR3 contains 16 residues. Trimming removed 1 base at V and 0 bases at J, with 12 bases between. From germline, CDR1 is SGHTA and CDR2 FQGNSA. The CDR3 loop reads CASSLVGAKANYGYTF. CDR3 nucleotides: TGTGCCAGCAGCTTAGTCGGCGCAAAAGCTAACTATGGCTACACCTTC.

This clonotype was seen at least ten times. J is TRBJ1-1 and V is TRBV5-1, with a tentative D call TRBD1 (6 bases). This CDR3 comprises 14 residues. Trimming took 0 bases from V and 1 from J, leaving 7 bases between them. The germline V gene encodes CDR1 SGHRS and CDR2 YFSETQ. This CDR3 reads CASSLEGENTEAFF. In DNA, the CDR3 is TGCGCCAGCAGCTTGGAGGGGGAGAACACTGAAGCTTTCTTT. Based on the CDR3 plus reference TRBV5-1 and TRBJ1-1, the full variable domain is KAGVTQTPRYLIKTRGQQVTLSCSPISGHRSVSWYQQTPGQGLQFLFEYFSETQRNKGNFPGRFSGRQFSNSRSEMNVSTLELGDSALYLCASSLEGENTEAFFGQGTRLTVV.

This sequence joins TRBV2 and TRBJ2-3; D gene uncertain. V gave up 4 bases and J gave up 2 bases, with 10 bases separating them. Germline V gene sequence: CDR1 SNHLY, CDR2 FYNNEI. This CDR3 spans 14 amino acids. CDR3 region: CASSALFVTDTQYF. The DNA for the CDR3 is TGTGCCAGCAGTGCCCTCTTCGTCACAGATACGCAGTATTTT.

This clonotype was counted many times. The chain employs TRBV20-1 and TRBJ2-3, with TRBD2 matching over 8 bases. Germline CDR1 reads DFQATT; CDR2 reads SNEGSKA (reference sequence). CDR3 length: 16 residues. The junction had 12 bases not matched to a gene; V was cut back by 5 bases and J by 2 bases. For the CDR3, the DNA is TGCAGTGCTGCTTTTAGATCAGCGGGAGACACAGATACGCAGTATTTT. Residues: CSAAFRSAGDTDTQYF.

This clonotype occurred a few times. The rearrangement joins TRBV15 to TRBJ2-4, with D possibly being TRBD1 (6 bases). V lost 0 bases to trimming and J lost 14 bases, with 14 bases between them. The V gene's germline CDR1 is LNHNV and CDR2 YYDKDF (reference sequence). The CDR3 covers 13 residues. The CDR3 reads CATSRDKQGLEYF. CDR3 bases: TGTGCCACCAGCAGAGATAAACAGGGTCTAGAGTACTTC.

The chain couples TRBV7-8 to TRBJ2-7; 9 bases align to TRBD1. The junction had 5 bases not matched to a gene; V was cut back by 4 bases and J by 4 bases. This CDR3 region has 14 residues. Germline V lookup: CDR1 SGHVS, CDR2 FQNEAQ. The CDR3 nucleotides read TGTGCCAGCAGCTGGACAGGGGAATTGTACGAGCAGTACTTC. Protein: CASSWTGELYEQYF. Using reference TRBV7-8 and TRBJ2-7 for the parts outside the CDR3, the full variable domain is GAGVSQSPRYKVAKRGQDVALRCDPISGHVSLFWYQQALGQGPEFLTYFQNEAQLDKSGLPSDRFFAERPEGSVSTLKIQRTQQEDSAVYLCASSWTGELYEQYFGPGTRLTVT.

The chain recombines TRBV7-6 with TRBJ2-3; D gene unclear. Germline CDR1 SGHVS, CDR2 FNYEAQ. V was shortened by 4 bases and J by 4 bases, with 9 bases between the two germline ends. The CDR3 runs 13 residues. CDR3 residues: CASSYRGSDTQYF. The CDR3 bases are TGTGCCAGCAGCTATCGTGGCTCAGATACGCAGTATTTT.

This clonotype has more than one count but fewer than ten. V and J are TRBV6-5 and TRBJ2-1, with TRBD1 matching 10 bases. Germline CDR1 is MNHEY and CDR2 is SVGAGI. V lost 4 bases, J lost 4 bases, and 4 bases stayed unmatched. The CDR3 length is 15 residues. The CDR3 loop reads CASSSRTGGYNEQFF. CDR3 nucleotide sequence: TGTGCCAGCAGTTCCCGGACAGGGGGTTACAATGAGCAGTTCTTC.

This clonotype was counted a few times. V gene TRBV6-2 or TRBV6-3 combines with J gene TRBJ1-1; D not resolved. The V end lost 7 bases, the J end lost 4 bases, and 16 bases lay between the germline ends. There are 14 residues in the CDR3. CDR1 and CDR2 (germline): MNHEY, SVGEGT. The CDR3 coding sequence is TGTGCCAGCACCCTGACTGCCCCCGGCACTGAAGCTTTCTTT. Its translation is CASTLTAPGTEAFF.

This clonotype turned up a few times. The chain recombines TRBV18 with TRBJ2-3; possible D gene TRBD1, 6 bases. The V gene's germline CDR1 is KGHSH and CDR2 LQKENI. The CDR3 runs 13 residues. Trimming shortened V by 3 bases and J by 5 bases, and 9 bases separated the two germline ends. The CDR3 region is CASSPRQVDTQYF. The CDR3 DNA reads TGTGCCAGCTCACCTCGACAGGTAGATACGCAGTATTTT.

This chain uses TRBV29-1 with TRBJ2-3; 9 bases are shared with TRBD2. V lost 4 bases and J lost 0; bases outside the gene matches: 5. From germline, CDR1 is SQVTM and CDR2 ANQGSEA. The CDR3 loop spans 15 amino acids. The CDR3 nucleotides read TGCAGCGTTGGATTTAGCGGGGGAAGCACAGATACGCAGTATTTT. As protein: CSVGFSGGSTDTQYF.

The chain couples TRBV18 to TRBJ2-3; D gene uncertain. V lost 1 base and J lost 1, with 9 bases in between. The germline V gene encodes CDR1 KGHSH and CDR2 LQKENI. There are 15 residues in the CDR3. The chain's CDR3 is CASSPQTIGTDTQYF. CDR3 DNA sequence: TGTGCCAGCTCACCACAAACAATTGGCACAGATACGCAGTATTTT.

V gene TRBV6-1 combines with J gene TRBJ1-1; D is undetermined. CDR1 MNHNS and CDR2 SASEGT come from the germline V gene. The CDR3 contains 14 residues. Trimming pared 6 bases from V and 3 bases from J, leaving 14 bases between. CDR3 nucleotides: TGTGCCAGCAGCCGAGCTGGGGTCTACACTGAAGCTTTCTTT. Encoded protein: CASSRAGVYTEAFF.

The rearrangement uses TRBV20-1 and TRBJ2-1, with 7 bases that match TRBD2. The V segment lost 6 bases and the J segment 9 bases; nucleotides outside the gene matches: 8. The CDR3 runs 12 residues. Germline assignment: CDR1 DFQATT and CDR2 SNEGSKA (reference sequence). In nucleotides, the CDR3 is TGCAGTGCCAATGCTGCGGGAGTTGAGCAGTTCTTC. Residues: CSANAAGVEQFF.

Only a few counts were recorded for this clonotype. The CDR3 spells CSVEGGASQETQYF. CDR3 nucleotides: TGCAGCGTTGAAGGGGGGGCAAGCCAAGAGACCCAGTACTTC. The chain couples TRBV29-1 to TRBJ2-5; D might be TRBD1 or TRBD2, each matching 6 bases. The germline V gene has CDR1 SQVTM and CDR2 ANQGSEA. This CDR3 is 14 amino acids long. The V and J ends lost 1 base and 1 base respectively, with 10 bases between them.

This clonotype was detected many times. The V gene is TRBV7-8, the J gene TRBJ1-1, with D uncertain. Germline V gene lookup returns CDR1 SGHVS and CDR2 FQNEAQ. This CDR3 has 14 residues. V lost 1 base to trimming and J lost 4 bases, with 10 bases between them. The CDR3 loop is CASSLGTGSTEAFF. In nucleotides, the CDR3 is TGTGCCAGCAGCTTAGGAACCGGGAGCACTGAAGCTTTCTTT.

The rearrangement links TRBV2 to TRBJ2-3, with 9 bases aligning to TRBD1. V shed 8 bases and J 3 bases; nucleotides not matched to a gene: 6. The CDR3 loop spans 14 amino acids. CDR1 is SNHLY and CDR2 is FYNNEI in the germline V gene. The CDR3 loop is CASGQGFSTDTQYF. The CDR3 DNA follows: TGTGCCAGCGGACAGGGGTTTTCAACAGATACGCAGTATTTT.

This clonotype was observed at least ten times. The chain carries TRBV3-1 and TRBJ2-2, with 9 bases matching TRBD1. This CDR3 has 14 residues. CDR1 is LGHDT and CDR2 is YNNKEL in the germline V gene (reference sequence). V was pared by 4 bases and J by 10 bases, with 7 bases of the junction left unmatched. CDR3 in DNA: TGTGCCAGCAGCCCCCGGGACAGGGAACCGGAGCTGTTTTTT. Translated, it gives CASSPRDREPELFF.

This clonotype has ten or more counts. The chain links TRBV5-1 to TRBJ2-1; TRBD2 might be the D (6 bases). From germline, CDR1 is SGHRS and CDR2 YFSETQ. There are 15 residues in the CDR3. Trimming pared 1 base from V and 7 bases from J, leaving 15 bases between. CDR3: CASSLSTGVRNEQFF. CDR3 in DNA: TGCGCCAGCAGCTTGTCGACGGGAGTGAGAAATGAGCAGTTCTTC.